A selection of T cell receptor beta chains follows, all from one sample in a study of T cell responses to AZD1222 COVID-19 vaccine. Libraries were prepared by immunoSEQ multiplex PCR; TCRdb keeps only in-frame clonotypes and omits some of them. The data show some 150,000 clones, 90% seen once. The sample consisted of peripheral blood, taken 28 days after the second AZD1222 dose. These receptors all come from an adult who received the AZD1222 COVID-19 vaccine. Each CDR3 is given with its conserved first and last residue. D genes are given only for firm matches.

V gene	D gene	J gene	CDR3 protein	CDR3 DNA
TRBV7-8	-	TRBJ1-3	CASSPGGGATGNTIYF	TGTGCCAGCAGCCCCGGCGGCGGGGCAACTGGAAACACCATATATTTT
TRBV5-1	-	TRBJ2-5	CASSRGSGKETQYF	TGCGCCAGCAGCCGCGGTAGCGGTAAGGAGACCCAGTACTTC
TRBV18	-	TRBJ2-3	CASSPRATGGDTQYF	TGTGCCAGCTCACCACGGGCAACAGGTGGAGATACGCAGTATTTT
TRBV7-6	-	TRBJ1-2	CASSPGPAGLSYTF	TGTGCCAGCAGCCCAGGGCCCGCCGGGTTGAGCTACACCTTC
TRBV27	-	TRBJ1-5	CASSFQGNQPQHF	TGTGCCAGCAGTTTTCAGGGAAACCAGCCCCAGCATTTT
TRBV19	-	TRBJ1-1	CASRDSNTEAFF	TGTGCCAGTAGGGACAGCAACACTGAAGCTTTCTTT
TRBV28	-	TRBJ1-4	CASRPGLGGRPFF	TGTGCCAGCAGGCCCGGGTTAGGAGGCAGACCGTTTTTT
TRBV5-5	-	TRBJ2-7	CASSHTYEQYF	TGTGCCAGCAGCCACACCTACGAGCAGTACTTC
TRBV5-1	-	TRBJ1-2	CASSLDRDGYTF	TGCGCCAGCAGCTTGGACAGGGACGGCTACACCTTC
TRBV27	-	TRBJ2-7	CASSLSVSTYEQYF	TGTGCCAGCAGTTTATCCGTGAGCACATACGAGCAGTACTTC
TRBV19	TRBD1	TRBJ2-5	CASSPGTGRETQYF	TGTGCCAGTAGTCCGGGGACAGGGCGGGAGACCCAGTACTTC
TRBV14	-	TRBJ2-7	CASSRRGNYEQYF	TGTGCCAGCAGCCGGAGGGGTAACTACGAGCAGTACTTC
TRBV6-5	-	TRBJ2-7	CASAVTAYEQYF	TGTGCCAGCGCGGTGACAGCTTACGAGCAGTACTTC
TRBV27	-	TRBJ1-1	CASSFLGQSNTEAFF	TGTGCCAGCAGTTTCCTTGGACAATCGAACACTGAAGCTTTCTTT